Listed below are T cell receptor beta chains from one sample, sequenced in a study of T-cell reconstitution after alpha-beta-depleted transplantation in children. TCRdb reprocessed the PCR reads via MiXCR and lists one record per CDR3 protein. The table lists approximately 350,000 distinct CDR3 sequences, 13% of them singletons. This specimen was PBMCs, taken from the stem cell graft. The receptors shown here come from a human donor who donated a stem cell graft to a child with Fanconi anemia. Both conserved end residues are part of each CDR3. The D gene is left open where the match is weak. The size of a clone is reported for some rows only, either as once, few or many, or as a class for expanded clones.

d_gene: .
abundance: .
j_gene: TRBJ1-1
v_gene: TRBV4-3
CDR3aa: CASSQDRRPNTEAFF
CDR3nt: TGCGCCAGCAGCCAAGATAGACGGCCGAACACTGAAGCTTTCTTT

d_gene: .
abundance: few
j_gene: TRBJ2-2
v_gene: TRBV14
CDR3aa: CASSPPGYTGELFF
CDR3nt: TGTGCCAGCAGCCCGCCGGGGTACACCGGGGAGCTGTTTTTT

d_gene: .
abundance: .
j_gene: TRBJ2-1
v_gene: TRBV19
CDR3aa: CASSKDSYEQFF
CDR3nt: TGTGCCAGTAGTAAGGACAGCTATGAGCAGTTCTTC

d_gene: .
abundance: many
j_gene: TRBJ2-7
v_gene: TRBV7-9
CDR3aa: CASSGGPSYEQYF
CDR3nt: TGTGCCAGCAGCGGCGGTCCCTCCTACGAGCAGTACTTC

d_gene: TRBD1
abundance: few
j_gene: TRBJ2-4
v_gene: TRBV4-1
CDR3aa: CASSQVATGELQYF
CDR3nt: TGCGCCAGCAGCCAAGTCGCGACAGGGGAGCTTCAGTACTTC

d_gene: .
abundance: many
j_gene: TRBJ2-2
v_gene: TRBV5-4
CDR3aa: CASSLMHSNTGELFF
CDR3nt: TGTGCCAGCAGCCTAATGCACAGTAACACCGGGGAGCTGTTTTTT

d_gene: .
abundance: .
j_gene: TRBJ1-5
v_gene: TRBV3-1
CDR3aa: CASSQATRPGSQHF
CDR3nt: TGTGCCAGCAGCCAAGCGACACGGCCGGGATCCCAGCATTTT

d_gene: .
abundance: .
j_gene: TRBJ2-1
v_gene: TRBV4-1
CDR3aa: CASSPSFSSYNEQFF
CDR3nt: TGCGCCAGCAGCCCCAGCTTCAGCTCCTACAATGAGCAGTTCTTC

d_gene: TRBD1
abundance: few
j_gene: TRBJ1-4
v_gene: TRBV5-6
CDR3aa: CASSLTATGPEKLFF
CDR3nt: TGTGCCAGCAGCTTGACAGCGACAGGGCCTGAAAAACTGTTTTTT

d_gene: .
abundance: few
j_gene: TRBJ1-1
v_gene: TRBV4-3
CDR3aa: CASSQGTVLMNTEAFF
CDR3nt: TGCGCCAGCAGCCAAGGGACGGTTCTCATGAACACTGAAGCTTTCTTT

d_gene: .
abundance: many
j_gene: TRBJ1-2
v_gene: TRBV4-3
CDR3aa: CASSQEGQGIYGYTF
CDR3nt: TGCGCCAGCAGCCAAGAAGGCCAGGGGATCTATGGCTACACCTTC

d_gene: .
abundance: few
j_gene: TRBJ1-5
v_gene: TRBV9
CDR3aa: CASSVLPGPPSQPQHF
CDR3nt: TGTGCCAGCAGCGTGTTGCCGGGTCCCCCATCTCAGCCCCAGCATTTT

d_gene: .
abundance: few
j_gene: TRBJ1-2
v_gene: TRBV30
CDR3aa: CAWSRSSWRGYTF
CDR3nt: TGTGCCTGGAGTAGGTCATCCTGGAGGGGCTACACCTTC

d_gene: .
abundance: .
j_gene: TRBJ2-3
v_gene: TRBV25-1
CDR3aa: CASSELGVPDTQYF
CDR3nt: TGTGCCAGCAGTGAATTGGGGGTCCCAGATACGCAGTATTTT

d_gene: TRBD1
abundance: .
j_gene: TRBJ1-2
v_gene: TRBV2
CDR3aa: CASSEVRVSGQGNSGYTF
CDR3nt: TGTGCCAGCAGTGAAGTTAGAGTGTCGGGACAGGGAAACTCTGGCTACACCTTC

d_gene: .
abundance: .
j_gene: TRBJ1-2
v_gene: TRBV4-3
CDR3aa: CASSPRYRGGYTF
CDR3nt: TGCGCCAGCAGCCCTAGATATAGGGGTGGCTACACCTTC

d_gene: .
abundance: few
j_gene: TRBJ2-1
v_gene: TRBV5-1
CDR3aa: CASSPPGHEQFF
CDR3nt: TGCGCCAGCAGCCCCCCGGGGCATGAGCAGTTCTTC

d_gene: .
abundance: many
j_gene: TRBJ2-2
v_gene: TRBV4-1
CDR3aa: CASSQWGTGELFF
CDR3nt: TGCGCCAGCAGCCAATGGGGAACCGGGGAGCTGTTTTTT

d_gene: .
abundance: .
j_gene: TRBJ1-1
v_gene: TRBV10-3
CDR3aa: CAISDMVAEAFF
CDR3nt: TGTGCCATCAGTGATATGGTAGCTGAAGCTTTCTTT

d_gene: TRBD1
abundance: .
j_gene: TRBJ2-1
v_gene: TRBV7-2
CDR3aa: CASSSRTGGPGF
CDR3nt: TGTGCCAGCAGCTCACGGACAGGGGGCCCCGGATTC

d_gene: .
abundance: .
j_gene: TRBJ1-2
v_gene: TRBV12-3/TRBV12-4
CDR3aa: CASSPTFGDGYTF
CDR3nt: TGTGCCAGCAGCCCGACGTTTGGGGATGGCTACACCTTC

d_gene: .
abundance: few
j_gene: TRBJ2-5
v_gene: TRBV7-2
CDR3aa: CASSLVRGTQYF
CDR3nt: TGTGCCAGCAGCTTAGTGAGGGGGACGCAGTACTTC

d_gene: .
abundance: .
j_gene: TRBJ2-5
v_gene: TRBV2
CDR3aa: CASSRHPQETQYF
CDR3nt: TGTGCCAGCTCCCGACATCCTCAAGAGACCCAGTACTTC

d_gene: .
abundance: few
j_gene: TRBJ2-1
v_gene: TRBV11-2
CDR3aa: CASSYDHNEQFF
CDR3nt: TGTGCCAGCAGTTACGATCACAATGAGCAGTTCTTC

d_gene: .
abundance: few
j_gene: TRBJ1-2
v_gene: TRBV7-2
CDR3aa: CASSLAMRTVNYGYTF
CDR3nt: TGTGCCAGCAGCTTAGCGATGAGGACAGTAAACTATGGCTACACCTTC

d_gene: .
abundance: .
j_gene: TRBJ2-5
v_gene: TRBV5-1
CDR3aa: CARRGTQETQYF
CDR3nt: TGCGCCAGGCGCGGTACCCAAGAGACCCAGTACTTC

d_gene: .
abundance: few
j_gene: TRBJ2-2
v_gene: TRBV7-2
CDR3aa: CASIPSKVYTGELFF
CDR3nt: TGTGCCAGCATCCCGTCGAAGGTTTACACCGGGGAGCTGTTTTTT

d_gene: .
abundance: .
j_gene: TRBJ1-2
v_gene: TRBV29-1
CDR3aa: CSVEWQAYGYTF
CDR3nt: TGCAGCGTTGAATGGCAGGCCTATGGCTACACCTTC

d_gene: .
abundance: .
j_gene: TRBJ1-3
v_gene: TRBV7-8
CDR3aa: CASSPLSRSGNTIYF
CDR3nt: TGTGCCAGCAGCCCATTATCAAGGTCTGGAAACACCATATATTTT

d_gene: .
abundance: .
j_gene: TRBJ2-5
v_gene: TRBV29-1
CDR3aa: CSVDGYPGAQYF
CDR3nt: TGCAGCGTTGACGGGTATCCGGGGGCCCAGTACTTC

d_gene: .
abundance: many
j_gene: TRBJ1-1
v_gene: TRBV20-1
CDR3aa: CSATKRQIMNTEAFF
CDR3nt: TGCAGTGCTACCAAACGACAGATCATGAACACTGAAGCTTTCTTT

d_gene: .
abundance: few
j_gene: TRBJ2-3
v_gene: TRBV5-6
CDR3aa: CASSSNQGAAQYF
CDR3nt: TGTGCCAGCAGCTCAAACCAAGGGGCAGCGCAGTATTTT

d_gene: .
abundance: many
j_gene: TRBJ2-5
v_gene: TRBV20-1
CDR3aa: CSASPRETQYF
CDR3nt: TGCAGTGCTAGCCCTCGGGAGACCCAGTACTTC

d_gene: .
abundance: .
j_gene: TRBJ1-2
v_gene: TRBV5-5
CDR3aa: CASSLDGGYYGYTF
CDR3nt: TGTGCCAGCAGCTTGGACGGGGGCTATTATGGCTACACCTTC

d_gene: TRBD1
abundance: .
j_gene: TRBJ1-1
v_gene: TRBV3-1
CDR3aa: CASSQRTGLRGTEAFF
CDR3nt: TGTGCCAGCAGCCAACGGACAGGCCTCCGGGGTACTGAAGCTTTCTTT

d_gene: TRBD2
abundance: few
j_gene: TRBJ2-5
v_gene: TRBV28
CDR3aa: CASREGGTSETQYF
CDR3nt: TGTGCCAGCAGAGAGGGAGGGACCTCAGAGACCCAGTACTTC

d_gene: TRBD2
abundance: few
j_gene: TRBJ2-2
v_gene: TRBV7-9
CDR3aa: CASSLRPSGGTGELFF
CDR3nt: TGTGCCAGCAGCTTACGGCCTAGCGGGGGCACCGGGGAGCTGTTTTTT

d_gene: TRBD1
abundance: .
j_gene: TRBJ2-3
v_gene: TRBV10-2
CDR3aa: CASSGLGTGPTEALGAQYF
CDR3nt: TGCGCCAGCAGTGGCCTAGGGACAGGCCCCACTGAGGCGTTAGGTGCGCAGTATTTT

d_gene: .
abundance: few
j_gene: TRBJ1-2
v_gene: TRBV6-2/TRBV6-3
CDR3aa: CASTPGQIHGYTF
CDR3nt: TGTGCCAGCACCCCTGGACAGATCCATGGCTACACCTTC

d_gene: .
abundance: .
j_gene: TRBJ1-5
v_gene: TRBV19
CDR3aa: CASSIAVTVSNQPQHF
CDR3nt: TGTGCCAGTAGTATAGCAGTCACAGTTAGCAATCAGCCCCAGCATTTT

d_gene: .
abundance: many
j_gene: TRBJ2-3
v_gene: TRBV24-1
CDR3aa: CATSDSLADTQYF
CDR3nt: TGTGCCACCAGTGATTCCTTGGCTGATACGCAGTATTTT